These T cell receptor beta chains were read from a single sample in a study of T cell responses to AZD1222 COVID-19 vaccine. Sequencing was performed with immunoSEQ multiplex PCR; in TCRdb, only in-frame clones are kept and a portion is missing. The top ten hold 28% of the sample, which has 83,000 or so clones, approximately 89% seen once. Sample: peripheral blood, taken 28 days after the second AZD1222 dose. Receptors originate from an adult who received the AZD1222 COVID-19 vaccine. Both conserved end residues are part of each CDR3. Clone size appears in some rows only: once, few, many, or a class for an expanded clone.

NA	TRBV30	CAWSVSYNQPQHF
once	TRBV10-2	CASSERADLSNQPQHF
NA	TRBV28	CASSTGQGTGYGYTF
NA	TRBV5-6	CASSLLRDPYSNQPQHF
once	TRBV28	CASSRKRSGRPSYNEQFF
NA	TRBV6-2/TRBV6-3	CASSYGLAGDKETQYF
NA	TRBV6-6	CASSYSRSNQPQHF
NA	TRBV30	CAYGRREGVETQYF
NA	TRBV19	CASSRGQELYGYTF
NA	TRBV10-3	CATTLVGTELPNYGYTF
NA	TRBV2	CASSDKGPQKIALHF
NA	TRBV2	CARQIAGQSYEQYF
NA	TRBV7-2	CASSRGAIYEQFF
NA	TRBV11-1	CASRDRVNSPLHF
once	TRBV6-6	CASSYSTRADYEQYF
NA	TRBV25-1	CASSRAGVTDTQYF
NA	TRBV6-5	CASSRGDGGVPEAFF
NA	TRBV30	CAWSVKGQGDEKLFF
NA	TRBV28	CASGAHRQANTEAFF
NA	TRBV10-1	CASSWGGSAEQYF
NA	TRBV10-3	CAISVLDRVATGELFF
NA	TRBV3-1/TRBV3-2	CASSQESDLWGSLHF
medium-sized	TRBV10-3	CAISEYTSQYEQYF
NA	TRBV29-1	CSVERSSYNEQFF
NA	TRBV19	CASFAQGQLWPQHF
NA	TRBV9	CASSVSTGGEKLFF
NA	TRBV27	CASSFRISTDTQYF
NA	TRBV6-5	CASRQGAGQPQHF
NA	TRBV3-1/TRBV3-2	CASSRGAGTSTDTQYF
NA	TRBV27	CASSSKPGAYEQYF
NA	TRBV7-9	CASSLGGDQPQHF
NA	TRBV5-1	CASSSDATNTEAFF
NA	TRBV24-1	CATSDRQGNYGYTF
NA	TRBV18	CASSPDRQNTEAFF
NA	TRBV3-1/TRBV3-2	CASSPWTGGREQFF
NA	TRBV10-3	CAISESSGSYEQYF
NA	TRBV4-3	CASSRSTGYEAFF
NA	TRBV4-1	CASSPLGGWQYF
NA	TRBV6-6	CASSPWTISSYNEQFF
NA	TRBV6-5	CASRFGTPGTDTQYF
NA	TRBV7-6	CASSQRGQGSYEQYF
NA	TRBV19	CASSIATGQETQYF
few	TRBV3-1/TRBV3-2	CASGTFRDSSSTDTQYF
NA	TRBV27	CASSPGGNQGAFF
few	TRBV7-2	CASSLDLPGEAFF
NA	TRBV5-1	CASRSSSGNTIYF
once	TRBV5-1	CASSLAGQGSYGYTF
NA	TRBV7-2	CASSPRRGGRNNEQFF
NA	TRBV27	CASSLTLGGSGNTGELFF
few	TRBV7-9	CASSFVGQGPHEQYF
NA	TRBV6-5	CASRRGTEAFF
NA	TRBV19	CASRRDRGMYGYTF
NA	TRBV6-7	CASSSRPTGELFF
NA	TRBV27	CASSSTRTLYGYTF
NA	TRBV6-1	CASSEAAPGLAVEQFF